These T cell receptor beta chains were read from a single sample in a study of shared clonotypes between healthy human individuals. Method: immunoSEQ multiplex PCR; TCRdb's copy keeps in-frame clones and lacks some. This repertoire shows about 2 million clones, about 95% found once; its top ten account for 0.9% to 1.4%. The sequenced sample consisted of naive CD8+ T cells sorted from blood. The receptors stem from a man younger than 30 in good health. The CDR3 runs from the conserved cysteine through the conserved F or W. The D gene is left open where the match is weak. Clone size appears in some rows only: once, few, many, or a class for an expanded clone.

j_gene: TRBJ1-1; len: 15; d_gene: NA; abundance: NA; v_gene: TRBV28; CDR3aa: CASSLTPDRNTEAFF; CDR3nt: TGTGCCAGCAGTTTAACTCCCGATCGTAACACTGAAGCTTTCTTT
j_gene: TRBJ2-7; len: 15; d_gene: NA; abundance: NA; v_gene: TRBV4-1; CDR3aa: CASSQASQPGWEQYF; CDR3nt: TGCGCCAGCAGCCAAGCTTCACAACCAGGGTGGGAGCAGTACTTC
j_gene: TRBJ2-3; len: 16; d_gene: TRBD2; abundance: NA; v_gene: TRBV10-3; CDR3aa: CAISDGTSGSTDTQYF; CDR3nt: TGTGCCATCAGTGATGGCACTAGCGGCAGCACAGATACGCAGTATTTT
j_gene: TRBJ2-7; len: 14; d_gene: NA; abundance: NA; v_gene: TRBV29-1; CDR3aa: CSVARGLGPYEQYF; CDR3nt: TGCAGCGTTGCGCGGGGGCTGGGACCCTACGAGCAGTACTTC
j_gene: TRBJ2-7; len: 17; d_gene: TRBD2; abundance: once; v_gene: TRBV6-1; CDR3aa: CASSEAPGAGGPYEQYF; CDR3nt: TGTGCCAGCAGTGAAGCCCCGGGAGCGGGAGGGCCGTACGAGCAGTACTTC
j_gene: TRBJ1-2; len: 15; d_gene: NA; abundance: NA; v_gene: TRBV4-1; CDR3aa: CASSQDKGWREGYTF; CDR3nt: TGCGCCAGCAGCCAAGATAAGGGGTGGAGAGAAGGCTACACCTTC
j_gene: TRBJ2-1; len: 15; d_gene: TRBD2; abundance: NA; v_gene: TRBV27; CDR3aa: CASSPTSGLYNEQFF; CDR3nt: TGTGCCAGCAGCCCAACTAGCGGACTCTACAATGAGCAGTTCTTC
j_gene: TRBJ2-3; len: 17; d_gene: TRBD2; abundance: NA; v_gene: TRBV15; CDR3aa: CATSRPWTSESTDTQYF; CDR3nt: TGTGCCACCAGCAGACCCTGGACTAGCGAAAGCACAGATACGCAGTATTTT
j_gene: TRBJ2-5; len: 12; d_gene: NA; abundance: NA; v_gene: TRBV30; CDR3aa: CAWTTVEETQYF; CDR3nt: TGTGCCTGGACGACGGTCGAGGAGACCCAGTACTTC
j_gene: TRBJ1-6; len: 15; d_gene: TRBD1; abundance: once; v_gene: TRBV14; CDR3aa: CASSQTGLGSSPLHF; CDR3nt: TGTGCCAGCAGCCAGACAGGGTTAGGATCTTCACCCCTCCACTTT
j_gene: TRBJ2-5; len: 15; d_gene: TRBD2; abundance: NA; v_gene: TRBV5-6; CDR3aa: CASSLGTSGQETQYF; CDR3nt: TGTGCCAGCAGCTTAGGGACTAGCGGGCAAGAGACCCAGTACTTC
j_gene: TRBJ2-5; len: 14; d_gene: NA; abundance: NA; v_gene: TRBV6-5; CDR3aa: CASSTRLTQETQYF; CDR3nt: TGTGCCAGCAGTACCCGACTAACTCAAGAGACCCAGTACTTC
j_gene: TRBJ2-7; len: 13; d_gene: NA; abundance: NA; v_gene: TRBV27; CDR3aa: CASSLSWGYEQYF; CDR3nt: TGTGCCAGCAGTCTCTCCTGGGGATACGAGCAGTACTTC
j_gene: TRBJ2-1; len: 14; d_gene: NA; abundance: NA; v_gene: TRBV6-5; CDR3aa: CASSYSSGGNEQFF; CDR3nt: TGTGCCAGCAGTTACTCATCAGGGGGGAATGAGCAGTTCTTC
j_gene: TRBJ1-1; len: 14; d_gene: TRBD1; abundance: NA; v_gene: TRBV9; CDR3aa: CASSGGTGLPEAFF; CDR3nt: TGTGCCAGCAGCGGTGGGACAGGGTTGCCGGAAGCTTTCTTT
j_gene: TRBJ1-4; len: 13; d_gene: NA; abundance: once; v_gene: TRBV4-1; CDR3aa: CASSGWANEKLFF; CDR3nt: TGCGCCAGCAGCGGTTGGGCTAATGAAAAACTGTTTTTT
j_gene: TRBJ1-1; len: 13; d_gene: NA; abundance: NA; v_gene: TRBV10-1; CDR3aa: CASSRGTNTEAFF; CDR3nt: TGCGCCAGCAGCAGAGGGACGAACACTGAAGCTTTCTTT
j_gene: TRBJ2-2; len: 16; d_gene: TRBD2; abundance: NA; v_gene: TRBV10-1; CDR3aa: CASSESGLAGSGELFF; CDR3nt: TGCGCCAGCAGTGAGTCGGGACTAGCGGGATCCGGGGAGCTGTTTTTT
j_gene: TRBJ1-1; len: 14; d_gene: NA; abundance: NA; v_gene: TRBV27; CDR3aa: CASSLNRGNTEAFF; CDR3nt: TGTGCCAGCAGTTTAAATCGGGGGAACACTGAAGCTTTCTTT
j_gene: TRBJ2-7; len: 17; d_gene: NA; abundance: NA; v_gene: TRBV9; CDR3aa: CASSITYCRAVSYEQYF; CDR3nt: TGTGCCAGCAGCATTACTTACTGTCGGGCGGTCTCCTACGAGCAGTACTTC
j_gene: TRBJ2-7; len: 16; d_gene: NA; abundance: NA; v_gene: TRBV5-1; CDR3aa: CASSFWAYELAGEQYF; CDR3nt: TGCGCCAGCAGCTTCTGGGCCTATGAATTGGCGGGGGAGCAGTACTTC
j_gene: TRBJ2-3; len: 11; d_gene: NA; abundance: NA; v_gene: TRBV20-1; CDR3aa: CSATSTDTQYF; CDR3nt: TGCAGTGCTACCAGTACAGATACGCAGTATTTT
j_gene: TRBJ2-1; len: 13; d_gene: TRBD2; abundance: NA; v_gene: TRBV30; CDR3aa: CAWTLAGPNEQFF; CDR3nt: TGTGCCTGGACACTAGCGGGACCTAATGAGCAGTTCTTC
j_gene: TRBJ2-3; len: 15; d_gene: NA; abundance: NA; v_gene: TRBV13; CDR3aa: CASSLEERITDTQYF; CDR3nt: TGTGCCAGCAGCTTAGAGGAGCGGATAACAGATACGCAGTATTTT
j_gene: TRBJ1-1; len: 12; d_gene: NA; abundance: NA; v_gene: TRBV29-1; CDR3aa: CSVEGPRLEAFF; CDR3nt: TGCAGCGTTGAAGGCCCCAGGTTGGAAGCTTTCTTT
j_gene: TRBJ1-2; len: 15; d_gene: NA; abundance: NA; v_gene: TRBV4-1; CDR3aa: CASSQDTGSVYGYTF; CDR3nt: TGCGCCAGCAGCCAAGATACAGGGAGCGTCTATGGCTACACCTTC
j_gene: TRBJ2-7; len: 18; d_gene: TRBD1; abundance: once; v_gene: TRBV5-3; CDR3aa: CARSHVMGQADTGYEQYF; CDR3nt: TGTGCCAGAAGCCACGTAATGGGACAGGCCGACACAGGATACGAGCAGTACTTC
j_gene: TRBJ2-7; len: 13; d_gene: NA; abundance: NA; v_gene: TRBV4-2; CDR3aa: CASSQETAYEQYF; CDR3nt: TGTGCCAGCAGCCAAGAGACAGCCTACGAGCAGTACTTC
j_gene: TRBJ2-2; len: 14; d_gene: NA; abundance: NA; v_gene: TRBV6-6; CDR3aa: CASSYSALTGELFF; CDR3nt: TGTGCCAGCAGTTACTCGGCTCTCACCGGGGAGCTGTTTTTT
j_gene: TRBJ1-6; len: 16; d_gene: NA; abundance: NA; v_gene: TRBV19; CDR3aa: CASSIGQATYNSPLHF; CDR3nt: TGTGCCAGTAGTATCGGGCAGGCCACCTATAATTCACCCCTCCACTTT
j_gene: TRBJ1-1; len: 16; d_gene: NA; abundance: NA; v_gene: TRBV19; CDR3aa: CASSPVRGASNTEAFF; CDR3nt: TGTGCCAGTAGCCCAGTTCGAGGGGCTTCGAACACTGAAGCTTTCTTT
j_gene: TRBJ2-2; len: 14; d_gene: NA; abundance: NA; v_gene: TRBV27; CDR3aa: CASSVKQGPGELFF; CDR3nt: TGTGCCAGCAGTGTCAAACAGGGTCCCGGGGAGCTGTTTTTT
j_gene: TRBJ1-3; len: 14; d_gene: NA; abundance: NA; v_gene: TRBV28; CDR3aa: CASTGGDGGNTIYF; CDR3nt: TGTGCCAGCACTGGAGGGGATGGTGGAAACACCATATATTTT
j_gene: TRBJ2-1; len: 14; d_gene: NA; abundance: NA; v_gene: TRBV30; CDR3aa: CAWNPAEHYNEQFF; CDR3nt: TGTGCCTGGAATCCAGCGGAACACTACAATGAGCAGTTCTTC